Here is one T cell receptor (beta chain) with its context. Antigen: not known. The data were taken from a study of naive and memory T cell subsets. Study-level findings and limits: Especially in CD8 cells, naive repertoires contained a few larger clonotypes, possibly CD45RA-re-expressing memory cells.

The CDR3 has 16 amino acids. In germline, CDR1 is LGHNT, CDR2 FRNRAP. With V trimmed by 7 bases and J by 5 bases, 12 bases remained unmatched. Two oligonucleotides, mixed equimolar, formed the beta constant-region primer covering TRBC1 and TRBC2. Ligated cDNA was amplified by four rounds of PCR with nested alpha and beta constant-region primers and SP2. TCRdb re-called the UMI-ligation and nested PCR reads with MiXCR, one entry per CDR3 protein. The data contain under 150,000 distinct CDR3 sequences, 15% to 25% of them singletons. The clonotype comes from a human donor in good health. The V gene is TRBV12-5, the J gene TRBJ2-5; the match to TRBD2 covers 11 bases. Material for sequencing was naive CD8+ T cells from blood. As DNA, the CDR3 is TGTGCTAGTGTTCCCCTGGGACTAGCGGCCGGGGAGACCCAGTACTTC. Protein product: CASVPLGLAAGETQYF.